These 31 T cell receptor beta chains were sequenced from one sample in a study of shared clonotypes between healthy human individuals. Here immunoSEQ multiplex PCR was the method, and the copy in TCRdb shows in-frame clones only, minus some. This sample carries around 510,000 clones, just over 75% of them seen once, and the ten largest clones take about 12%. The sequencing sample was made of PBMCs. These receptor sequences come from a middle-aged woman in good health. Some clones in this sample may be carry-over from other donors' samples.

The chain has TRBV2 and TRBJ1-3; D might be TRBD1 (6 bases). Germline values: CDR1 SNHLY, CDR2 FYNNEI. Trimming removed 9 bases at V and 1 base at J, with 22 bases between. The CDR3 covers 17 residues. The CDR3 nucleotides are TGTGCCAGATCGTTTACAGGGTCGGAGAATTCTGGAAACACCATATATTTT. Translating gives CARSFTGSENSGNTIYF. The full variable domain, with the rest looked up from reference TRBV2 and TRBJ1-3, is EPEVTQTPSHQVTQMGQEVILRCVPISNHLYFYWYRQILGQKVEFLVSFYNNEISEKSEIFDDQFSVERPDGSNFTLKIRSTKLEDSAMYFCARSFTGSENSGNTIYFGEGSWLTVV.

J is TRBJ1-1 and V is TRBV27; D is perhaps TRBD1 (5 bases). Trimming took 5 bases from V and 4 from J, leaving 11 bases between them. The CDR3 totals 13 residues. CDR1 is MNHEY and CDR2 is SMNVEV in the germline V gene (reference sequence). In DNA, the CDR3 is TGTGCCAGCAGTCCCCAGGGAGGCACTGAAGCTTTCTTT. Protein: CASSPQGGTEAFF.

This clone was found many times. This rearrangement joins TRBV28 to TRBJ2-1; TRBD2 agrees at 9 bases. CDR1 and CDR2 (germline): MDHEN, SYDVKM. The J segment lost 10 bases and the V segment lost 2 bases, leaving 9 bases of the junction unmatched. The CDR3 covers 15 residues. The CDR3 protein is CASSLSGSSGNEQFF. The DNA for the CDR3 is TGTGCCAGCAGTTTAAGTGGGTCTAGCGGGAACGAGCAGTTCTTC. Full variable domain (outside the CDR3, taken from reference TRBV28 and TRBJ2-1): DVKVTQSSRYLVKRTGEKVFLECVQDMDHENMFWYRQDPGLGLRLIYFSYDVKMKEKGDIPEGYSVSREKKERFSLILESASTNQTSMYLCASSLSGSSGNEQFFGPGTRLTVL.

The chain uses TRBV4-3 and TRBJ2-4; D is perhaps TRBD1 (6 bases). Trimming removed 0 bases at V and 8 bases at J, with 14 bases between. CDR1 and CDR2 from the germline V gene are LGHNA and YSLEER. CDR3 length: 15 amino acids. CDR3 coding DNA: TGCGCCAGCAGCCAAGATTTGGGGGCCGGTGACATTCAGTACTTC. It yields the protein CASSQDLGAGDIQYF.

This clone appeared once. V usage is TRBV4-2 and J usage is TRBJ2-3, with TRBD2 matching 10 bases. Germline V gives CDR1 LGHNA, CDR2 YNFKEQ. The CDR3 spans 16 residues. With 0 bases clipped from V and 4 bases from J, the junction kept 4 bases outside the gene matches. CDR3 protein: CASSQDPSGRSDTQYF. CDR3 DNA sequence: TGTGCCAGCAGCCAAGATCCTAGCGGGAGATCAGATACGCAGTATTTT.

The V call is TRBV5-6, the J call TRBJ2-3; D uncertain. The CDR3 is 15 amino acids. The V gene's germline CDR1 is SGHDT and CDR2 YYEEEE. Trimming took off 0 bases at V and 2 bases at J, with 10 bases between the two ends. CDR3 nucleotides: TGTGCCAGCAGCTTGGGTCCCCTTCCCACAGATACGCAGTATTTT. As protein: CASSLGPLPTDTQYF.

The V call is TRBV11-1, the J call TRBJ2-5; possibly TRBD2 for D (5 bases). V was pared by 5 bases and J by 2 bases, with 9 bases between. Per germline, CDR1 SGHAT and CDR2 FQDESV (reference sequence). The CDR3 sequence is 13 residues long. The CDR3 spells CASSKDWQETQYF. CDR3 DNA sequence: TGTGCCAGCAGCAAGGACTGGCAAGAGACCCAGTACTTC.

Regarding this clone: One junction end disagrees with the germline gene, perhaps due to a read error. This chain connects TRBV6-5 to TRBJ2-1, with 11 bases lining up with TRBD2. The CDR3 has 16 residues. Germline loops: CDR1 MNHEY, CDR2 SVGAGI. CDR3 nucleotides: TGTGCCAGCAGTTCCTCCGGGACTAGCGGTTACAATGGGCAGTTCTTC. It translates to CASSSSGTSGYNGQFF.

This clone appeared a few times. The V gene is TRBV10-3, the J gene TRBJ2-3; 7 nucleotides agree with TRBD2. J lost 6 bases, V lost 10 bases, and 10 bases had no gene match. The CDR3 is 13 residues long. CDR1 is ENHRY and CDR2 is SYGVKD in the germline V gene. DNA of the CDR3: TGTGCCACCAAAGGGCGGGAGCGGGATACGCAGTATTTT. The encoded protein is CATKGRERDTQYF.

This chain connects TRBV7-9 to TRBJ1-4; D is possibly TRBD1 (6 bases). V shed 5 bases and J shed 6 bases, with 16 bases lying between them. In germline, CDR1 is SEHNR, CDR2 FQNEAQ (reference sequence). CDR3 length: 15 residues. The CDR3 reads CASSKYRASDEKLFF. The CDR3 DNA follows: TGTGCCAGCAGCAAGTACAGGGCCTCGGATGAAAAACTGTTTTTT.

The chain uses TRBV5-8 and TRBJ1-1; 7 bases match TRBD1. After removal of 3 bases from V and 2 bases from J, the junction contained 4 bases not matched to a gene. The CDR3 consists of 14 residues. Germline CDR1 and CDR2: SGHTS and YDEGEE. The CDR3 reads CASSSGQLNTEAFF. For the CDR3, the DNA is TGTGCCAGCAGCTCGGGACAGCTTAACACTGAAGCTTTCTTT.

The gene calls are TRBV27 and TRBJ2-7; TRBD1 matches at 10 bases. V was clipped by 5 bases and J by 3 bases; unmatched bases: 13. The CDR3 sequence is 17 residues long. Per the germline V gene, CDR1 is MNHEY and CDR2 is SMNVEV (reference sequence). In DNA, the CDR3 is TGTGCCAGCAGTCCCGGGACAGGGGTGGCAGGGAACTACGAGCAGTACTTC. Its translation is CASSPGTGVAGNYEQYF.

This chain links TRBV19 with TRBJ1-2, with D tentatively TRBD1 (6 bases). The CDR3 is made up of 15 amino acids. The germline V gene has CDR1 LNHDA and CDR2 SQIVND (reference sequence). V was clipped by 7 bases and J by 4 bases, with 19 bases between them. CDR3 amino acids: CASISDRSQPYGYTF. The DNA for the CDR3 is TGTGCCAGTATCTCAGACAGGTCCCAACCCTATGGCTACACCTTC.

This clone was recorded many times. The J gene is TRBJ2-1, the V gene TRBV4-2; TRBD2 aligns across 12 bases. V gave up 4 bases and J gave up 9 bases; unmatched junction bases: 7. The CDR3 totals 15 residues. From germline, CDR1 is LGHNA and CDR2 YNFKEQ. The CDR3 protein is CASSPSGRAGGEQFF. The CDR3 DNA is TGTGCCAGCAGCCCTAGCGGGAGGGCGGGGGGTGAGCAGTTCTTC.

The chain couples TRBV7-6 to TRBJ2-3; 7 bases align to TRBD2. The CDR3 is 16 residues long. V lost 1 base to trimming and J lost 2 bases; unmatched junction nucleotides: 6. Germline-derived CDR1 and CDR2 are SGHVS and FNYEAQ. CDR3 amino acids: CASSLVAGTHTDTQYF. CDR3 nucleotides: TGTGCCAGCAGCTTAGTAGCGGGCACACACACAGATACGCAGTATTTT.

This rearrangement joins TRBV4-1 to TRBJ1-1; TRBD1 might be the D (5 bases). V was trimmed by 4 bases and J by 5 bases, leaving 11 bases between them. This CDR3 has 13 amino acids. CDR1 is MGHRA, CDR2 YSYEKL, per germline. The CDR3 bases are TGCGCCAGCAGCCCGGCAGGGTGGACTGAAGCTTTCTTT. It encodes CASSPAGWTEAFF.

This clone was seen ten or more times. The genes are TRBV2 and TRBJ1-2, with D possibly being TRBD1 (6 bases). Trimming took off 9 bases at V and 4 bases at J, with 12 bases between the two ends. CDR3 length: 12 amino acids. Germline CDR1 is SNHLY and CDR2 is FYNNEI. The CDR3 loop is CASSGTRYGYTF. The CDR3 coding sequence is TGTGCCAGTTCCGGGACACGCTATGGCTACACCTTC.

The chain employs TRBV15 and TRBJ2-5, with TRBD1 matching over 11 bases. Unmatched junction bases numbered 4, after V lost 5 bases and J lost 5 bases. Germline assignment: CDR1 LNHNV and CDR2 YYDKDF (reference sequence). This CDR3 is built from 14 residues. This chain's CDR3 is CATSPGQGVETQYF. DNA of the CDR3: TGTGCCACCAGCCCGGGACAGGGGGTTGAGACCCAGTACTTC.

Details on this clone: Different DNA sequences within this sample yield the same CDR3. The gene calls are TRBV19 and TRBJ2-6; TRBD1 agrees at 8 bases. V was clipped by 5 bases and J by 4 bases; unmatched bases: 4. CDR1 is LNHDA and CDR2 is SQIVND in the germline V gene (reference sequence). This CDR3 comprises 15 residues. CDR3 sequence (DNA): TGTGCCAGTAGTGTGACAGGGGCCGGGGCCAACGTCCTGACTTTC. Translated: CASSVTGAGANVLTF. The variable domain in full, with the rest retrieved from reference TRBV19 and TRBJ2-6, is DGGITQSPKYLFRKEGQNVTLSCEQNLNHDAMYWYRQDPGQGLRLIYYSQIVNDFQKGDIAEGYSVSREKKESFPLTVTSAQKNPTAFYLCASSVTGAGANVLTFGAGSRLTVL.

A note on this clone: Other DNA sequences in the same sample also yield this CDR3. The chain uses TRBV7-9 and TRBJ2-3; D uncertain. V was trimmed by 2 bases and J by 0 bases, leaving 6 bases between them. Germline V gives CDR1 SEHNR, CDR2 FQNEAQ (reference sequence). This CDR3 has 14 amino acids. This CDR3 is CASSLSTSTDTQYF. DNA for the CDR3: TGTGCCAGCAGCTTAAGTACTAGCACAGATACGCAGTATTTT.

This clone was detected only a few times. V is TRBV2 and J is TRBJ1-5, with a tentative D call TRBD1 (6 bases). Trimming removed 7 bases from V and 0 bases from J, with 13 bases in between. The CDR3 runs 15 residues. Germline assignment: CDR1 SNHLY and CDR2 FYNNEI. The CDR3 is CASMRTVNSNQPQHF. CDR3 coding DNA: TGTGCCAGCATGCGGACAGTAAATAGCAATCAGCCCCAGCATTTT.

The rearrangement links TRBV29-1 to TRBJ2-1, with D perhaps TRBD2 (6 bases). Trimming removed 4 bases at V and 10 bases at J, with 11 bases between. The CDR3 consists of 11 residues. From germline, CDR1 is SQVTM and CDR2 ANQGSEA. CDR3 residues: CSVGDWLEQFF. The CDR3 coding sequence is TGCAGCGTTGGGGACTGGTTGGAGCAGTTCTTC.

The J gene is TRBJ1-2, the V gene TRBV4-1, with TRBD1 identical over 7 bases. The length of the CDR3 is 16 residues. The trim removed 1 base at V and 4 bases at J, leaving 9 bases unmatched. CDR1 is MGHRA and CDR2 is YSYEKL in the germline V gene. In DNA form, the CDR3 reads TGCGCCAGCAGCCAAGGGTCCCTGACAGGGACCTATGGCTACACCTTC. Translated: CASSQGSLTGTYGYTF.

The CDR3 region is CASSPTSLHNTGELFF. CDR3 nucleotide sequence: TGTGCCAGCTCACCTACTTCTTTACATAACACCGGGGAGCTGTTTTTT. V and J are TRBV18 and TRBJ2-2, with D unclear. Trimming left V 3 bases short and J 2 bases short, with 13 bases between. CDR1 is KGHSH, CDR2 LQKENI, per germline. This CDR3 spans 16 amino acids.

The chain has TRBV29-1 and TRBJ2-2; 9 bases fit TRBD1. CDR3 size: 13 residues. Germline trimming cut 7 bases from V and 11 bases from J; bases unmatched to any gene: 11. CDR1 and CDR2 (germline): SQVTM, ANQGSEA. CDR3 nucleotides: TGCAGCGCTACGGGACAGGGTTTGGGAGAGCTGTTTTTT. Residues: CSATGQGLGELFF.

This clone was recorded only once. V usage is TRBV9 and J usage is TRBJ2-7; 10 positions agree with TRBD2. The CDR3 extends over 15 amino acids. Germline V gives CDR1 SGDLS, CDR2 YYNGEE. J lost 2 bases, V lost 6 bases, and 8 bases had no gene match. In DNA form, the CDR3 reads TGTGCCAGCAAACTACTAAGCGGGAGGGCCTACGAGCAGTACTTC. This translates into CASKLLSGRAYEQYF.

This clone was seen more than once but under ten times. The chain links TRBV5-1 to TRBJ2-1; D tentatively reads TRBD1 or TRBD2 (5 bases each). V dropped 0 bases and J dropped 2 bases, with 27 bases sitting between them. The CDR3 extends over 21 amino acids. Germline V gene sequence: CDR1 SGHRS, CDR2 YFSETQ. DNA for the CDR3: TGCGCCAGCAGCTTGGCTTTTTTCGGACACCTCTATTCGGAGGCCTACAATGAGCAGTTCTTC. It specifies CASSLAFFGHLYSEAYNEQFF.

This chain uses TRBV20-1 with TRBJ2-3; D unresolved. Germline V CDR1 and CDR2: DFQATT, SNEGSKA (reference sequence). V shed 5 bases and J shed 5 bases, with 8 bases lying between them. CDR3 length equals 11 residues. The CDR3 region is CSAEKGDTQYF. The CDR3 nucleotides are TGCAGTGCTGAAAAGGGAGATACGCAGTATTTT.

This chain uses TRBV7-2 with TRBJ1-3, with D maybe TRBD1 (5 bases). With 5 bases removed from V and 1 base from J, the gap between germline ends came to 15 bases. Germline V CDR1 and CDR2: SGHTA, FQGNSA. The CDR3 has 16 amino acids. This chain's CDR3 is CASSLIRGGSGNTIYF. In DNA form, the CDR3 reads TGTGCCAGCAGCCTAATACGGGGGGGGTCTGGAAACACCATATATTTT.

The rearrangement joins TRBV21-1 to TRBJ1-4; the D call of TRBD1 is as the table states it, not checked on the DNA. TRBV21-1 represents a pseudogene. The CDR3 is 18 residues long. The CDR3 here is CASSGQGYGVVENEKLFF. The CDR3 DNA is TGTGCCAGCAGCGGGCAGGGTTATGGGGTGGTCGAAAATGAAAAACTGTTTTTT.

The rearrangement links TRBV9 to TRBJ2-2; D remains unclear. Trimming cost V 2 bases and J 7 bases, with 12 bases left between them. The CDR3 spans 14 residues. From germline, CDR1 is SGDLS and CDR2 YYNGEE. The CDR3 DNA reads TGTGCCAGCAGCGTGAGCGTGTTGTACGGGGAGCTGTTTTTT. Its translation: CASSVSVLYGELFF.